This T cell receptor (beta chain) was documented in a study of CD8+CD57+ T cells in acquired aplastic anemia. Genomic DNA was employed as the template in profiling TCR beta VDJ and CDR3. From the reads, TCRdb called clonotypes with MiXCR, one entry per CDR3 protein. The sample holds some 200,000 distinct CDR3 sequences, roughly 50% seen once. This clonotype was seen only once. Before being chosen for sequencing, patients had shown CD8+CD57+ cell expansion by flow cytometry. This receptor was taken from a human donor with aplastic anemia. The sample consisted of sorted CD4+, CD8+, or CD8+CD57+ T cells (not recorded which) from PBMCs.

The CDR3 nucleotides are TGTGCCAGTTCCAGGGGCACCGGCACCGGGGAGCTGTTTTTT. It encodes CASSRGTGTGELFF. The chain carries TRBV19 and TRBJ2-2, with D possibly matching TRBD1 (6 bases). The CDR3 totals 14 residues. Germline lookup yields CDR1 LNHDA and CDR2 SQIVND (reference sequence). The V and J ends lost 8 bases and 4 bases respectively, with 14 bases between them.